Listed below are T cell receptor beta chains from one sample, sequenced in a study of blood T cell repertoires in COVID-19. Libraries were prepared by immunoSEQ multiplex PCR; TCRdb keeps only in-frame clonotypes and omits some of them. The sample consists of about 89,000 clones, 72% of them appearing once. The material sequenced was peripheral blood. These receptors came from a woman aged 80 or over with acute or convalescent COVID-19. The CDR3 runs from the conserved cysteine through the conserved F or W. The D gene is left open where the match is weak. Clone size is not always given. Where it is, it says once, few, many or a class for expanded clones.

>TRBV5-6|TRBJ2-5|TRBD2|few
CASSPLGLAGGFQETQYF
TGTGCCAGCAGCCCGCTCGGACTAGCGGGGGGGTTCCAAGAGACCCAGTACTTC
>TRBV7-3|TRBJ1-1|-|-
CASSVRGPSEAFF
TGTGCCAGCAGCGTCAGGGGACCATCTGAAGCTTTCTTT
>TRBV2|TRBJ2-6|TRBD1|-
CAIRTGATRLSGANVLTF
TGTGCCATACGAACAGGGGCTACCCGACTCTCTGGGGCCAACGTCCTGACTTTC
>TRBV5-4|TRBJ1-6|-|-
CASSLGPQTANNSPLHF
TGTGCCAGCAGCTTGGGCCCGCAAACAGCCAATAATTCACCCCTCCACTTT
>TRBV30|TRBJ1-1|TRBD1|-
CAWSVVGTGGTEAFF
TGTGCCTGGAGTGTAGTCGGGACAGGGGGCACTGAAGCTTTCTTT
>TRBV2|TRBJ1-1|-|-
CASSGGSPGTEAFF
TGTGCCAGCAGTGGTGGGTCCCCGGGCACTGAAGCTTTCTTT
>TRBV6-6|TRBJ1-4|TRBD1|-
CASRRGQAEKLFF
TGTGCCAGCAGGCGGGGACAGGCAGAAAAACTGTTTTTT
>TRBV3-1/TRBV3-2|TRBJ1-2|TRBD1|-
CASSRRWTGLDGYTF
TGTGCCAGCAGCCGAAGATGGACAGGGTTGGATGGCTACACCTTC
>TRBV10-3|TRBJ1-2|-|many
CAISSPEGINYGYTF
TGTGCCATCAGCTCGCCGGAGGGGATTAACTATGGCTACACCTTC
>TRBV5-1|TRBJ2-3|-|-
CASSFRRQVADTQYF
TGCGCCAGCAGCTTTCGGAGACAGGTTGCAGATACGCAGTATTTT
>TRBV3-1/TRBV3-2|TRBJ2-7|TRBD2|many
CASSINPGGEQYF
TGTGCCAGCTCCATCAATCCGGGGGGCGAGCAGTACTTC
>TRBV7-6|TRBJ2-3|-|-
CASSSLGARTDTQYF
TGTGCCAGCAGCTCTTTAGGGGCAAGGACAGATACGCAGTATTTT
>TRBV19|TRBJ2-7|-|once
CASSIKTGRSYEQYF
TGTGCCAGTAGTATAAAAACAGGGAGATCATACGAGCAGTACTTC
>TRBV11-2|TRBJ1-6|-|once
CASSFLGRGVSPLHF
TGTGCCAGCAGCTTTCTTGGAAGGGGTGTCTCGCCCCTCCACTTT
>TRBV10-3|TRBJ1-5|-|-
CAISGGLDDQPQHF
TGTGCCATCAGTGGGGGACTGGATGATCAGCCCCAGCATTTT
>TRBV7-2|TRBJ1-4|TRBD1|-
CASSVRTGGEKLFF
TGTGCCAGCAGCGTCCGGACAGGGGGTGAAAAACTGTTTTTT
>TRBV5-4|TRBJ2-1|-|-
CASSLTEGPQFF
TGTGCCAGCAGCTTGACGGAGGGTCCGCAGTTCTTC
>TRBV6-6|TRBJ1-5|-|large
CASSYESIEPQHF
TGTGCCAGCAGTTACGAGTCAATAGAGCCCCAGCATTTT
>TRBV4-2|TRBJ2-3|TRBD1|few
CASSAGTGAGTDTQYF
TGTGCCAGCAGCGCCGGGACAGGGGCCGGCACAGATACGCAGTATTTT
>TRBV7-2|TRBJ1-3|-|-
CASSLEAGAGDTIYF
TGTGCCAGCAGCTTAGAGGCAGGGGCAGGGGACACCATATATTTT
>TRBV19|TRBJ1-5|-|-
CASSIDEPPAQHF
TGTGCCAGTAGTATAGATGAACCTCCGGCCCAGCATTTT
>TRBV6-2/TRBV6-3|TRBJ1-5|-|-
CASSQRQQPQHF
TGTGCCAGCAGTCAGAGGCAACAGCCCCAGCATTTT
>TRBV4-2|TRBJ1-1|-|-
CASSPQPTGNTEAFF
TGTGCCAGCAGCCCCCAGCCCACAGGGAACACTGAAGCTTTCTTT
>TRBV30|TRBJ2-3|TRBD2|-
CAWSRTSGRTDTQYF
TGTGCCTGGAGCAGGACTAGCGGACGCACAGATACGCAGTATTTT
>TRBV7-9|TRBJ1-6|-|-
CASSLQQYSPLHF
TGTGCCAGCAGCCTTCAACAGTATTCACCCCTCCACTTT
>TRBV28|TRBJ2-3|-|once
CASRRELYTDTQYF
TGTGCCAGCAGGAGGGAACTGTACACAGATACGCAGTATTTT
>TRBV5-8|TRBJ1-1|-|-
CASSLRGTEAFF
TGTGCCAGCAGCTTGAGGGGTACTGAAGCTTTCTTT
>TRBV4-1|TRBJ1-1|-|few
CASSQDAVVRSVNTEAFF
TGCGCCAGCAGCCAAGATGCGGTTGTAAGGTCGGTGAACACTGAAGCTTTCTTT
>TRBV5-1|TRBJ1-4|-|once
CASSPGANEKLFF
TGCGCCAGCTCCCCGGGAGCGAATGAAAAACTGTTTTTT
>TRBV11-2|TRBJ2-1|-|-
CASSQDFLGTYNEQFF
TGTGCCAGCAGCCAGGACTTCCTTGGCACCTACAATGAGCAGTTCTTC
>TRBV5-1|TRBJ2-5|TRBD2|-
CASRRSMGGGPETQYF
TGCGCCAGCAGGAGGAGCATGGGCGGGGGGCCAGAGACCCAGTACTTC
>TRBV2|TRBJ1-1|TRBD1|many
CASSWDRDSEAFF
TGTGCCAGCAGTTGGGACAGGGATTCTGAAGCTTTCTTT
>TRBV6-5|TRBJ1-6|-|-
CASSYSRTPVGPLHF
TGTGCCAGCAGTTACTCACGGACACCGGTCGGACCCCTCCACTTT
>TRBV5-1|TRBJ2-2|TRBD2|-
CARSRARGGPGAGELFF
TGCGCCCGCAGCCGGGCCCGCGGGGGGCCGGGGGCCGGGGAGCTGTTTTTT
>TRBV9|TRBJ1-5|-|once
CASSVGVNSNQPQHF
TGTGCCAGCAGCGTAGGCGTAAATAGCAATCAGCCCCAGCATTTT
>TRBV19|TRBJ1-5|TRBD1|-
CASSIGGTGGAQHF
TGTGCCAGTAGTATCGGGGGGACAGGGGGGGCCCAGCATTTT
>TRBV4-2|TRBJ1-3|-|once
CASSQESRAGGGNTIYF
TGTGCCAGCAGCCAAGAATCGCGGGCGGGCGGGGGAAACACCATATATTTT
>TRBV27|TRBJ1-2|-|-
CASSPRTSYGYTF
TGTGCCAGCAGTCCCCGGACAAGTTATGGCTACACCTTC
>TRBV6-2/TRBV6-3|TRBJ1-1|-|few
CASSFDTNTEAFF
TGTGCCAGCAGTTTCGACACGAACACTGAAGCTTTCTTT
>TRBV6-5|TRBJ2-3|-|-
CASSRAHTDTQYF
TGTGCCAGCAGCAGGGCCCACACAGATACGCAGTATTTT
>TRBV19|TRBJ2-2|TRBD2|-
CASSLPVTSGGLTGELFF
TGTGCCAGTAGTCTCCCCGTCACTAGCGGGGGTCTGACCGGGGAGCTGTTTTTT
>TRBV20-1|TRBJ1-5|-|-
CSASLAGVGNQPQHF
TGCAGTGCTAGTCTAGCAGGGGTGGGCAATCAGCCCCAGCATTTT
>TRBV7-2|TRBJ1-1|-|-
CASSFTVNTEAFF
TGTGCCAGCAGCTTTACAGTTAACACTGAAGCTTTCTTT
>TRBV15|TRBJ2-1|TRBD2|-
CATRDVGGGGNEQFF
TGTGCCACCAGAGACGTCGGGGGGGGCGGAAATGAGCAGTTCTTC
>TRBV2|TRBJ1-6|TRBD1|-
CASSEAPPGQYNSPLHF
TGTGCCAGCAGTGAAGCTCCACCGGGACAGTATAATTCACCCCTCCACTTT
>TRBV7-8|TRBJ1-2|TRBD1|medium-sized
CASAQGQNYGYTF
TGTGCCAGCGCCCAGGGACAGAACTATGGCTACACCTTC
>TRBV14|TRBJ2-1|TRBD2|-
CASSPLAGGQDEQFF
TGTGCCAGCAGCCCGTTAGCGGGGGGGCAGGATGAGCAGTTCTTC
>TRBV25-1|TRBJ1-6|-|-
CASSRQSYNSPLHF
TGTGCCAGCAGTCGACAGAGCTATAATTCACCCCTCCACTTT
>TRBV5-1|TRBJ1-1|-|-
CASSLTGGTTEAFF
TGCGCCAGCAGCTTAACGGGGGGAACCACTGAAGCTTTCTTT
>TRBV5-1|TRBJ2-3|-|-
CASSLVVATDTQYF
TGCGCCAGCAGCCTGGTGGTAGCCACAGATACGCAGTATTTT
>TRBV12-3/TRBV12-4|TRBJ2-2|-|few
CASIFTGELFF
TGTGCCAGCATATTCACCGGGGAGCTGTTTTTT
>TRBV7-9|TRBJ2-3|TRBD2|-
CASSSQRGSTDTQYF
TGTGCCAGCAGCTCCCAGCGGGGGAGCACAGATACGCAGTATTTT
>TRBV18|TRBJ2-1|-|-
CASSPPDSRNEQFF
TGTGCCAGCTCACCACCGGACAGTCGGAATGAGCAGTTCTTC
>TRBV11-2|TRBJ1-4|-|once
CASSLSPATNEKLFF
TGTGCCAGCAGCTTATCACCGGCAACTAATGAAAAACTGTTTTTT
>TRBV19|TRBJ1-5|TRBD1|-
CASSISGGRRQPQHF
TGTGCCAGTAGTATCTCAGGGGGGAGGAGGCAGCCCCAGCATTTT
>TRBV19|TRBJ1-2|-|many
CASSIPWDTNYGYTF
TGTGCCAGTAGTATCCCTTGGGACACAAACTATGGCTACACCTTC
>TRBV15|TRBJ1-5|TRBD1|-
CATSSGGTGNGIEPQHF
TGTGCCACCAGCAGCGGGGGGACAGGGAACGGGATCGAGCCCCAGCATTTT